The rows below give T cell receptor beta chains drawn from one sample of a study of T cell changes during pregnancy in multiple sclerosis. Measured with immunoSEQ multiplex PCR; TCRdb has only the in-frame clones, and not every one. The table has roughly 14,000 clones, 80% to 90% seen once; the top ten hold about a fifth. Sequencing was performed on CD8+ T cells from peripheral blood mononuclear cells, taken in the first trimester of pregnancy. The receptors come from a female donor with multiple sclerosis, enrolled in a pregnancy study. The CDR3 runs from the conserved cysteine through the conserved F or W. D genes are given only for firm matches. Expanded clones are given a class, and other clones once, few, many or no size at all.

TGTGCCAGCAGTTTATCGGCCAGGGGGCGTGGCTACACCTTC	CASSLSARGRGYTF	TRBV27	.	TRBJ1-2	TRBD1
TGTGCCAGCAGCTCGCCCCGGGACTCTGGGGCCAACGTCCTGACTTTC	CASSSPRDSGANVLTF	TRBV7-9	.	TRBJ2-6	.
TGCGCCAGCAGCCAAGCTTCCGGGACAGAACAAGAGACCCAGTACTTC	CASSQASGTEQETQYF	TRBV4-1	.	TRBJ2-5	TRBD1
TGTGCCACCGGACAGGGGGCTTGGACTGAAGCTTTCTTT	CATGQGAWTEAFF	TRBV10-3	.	TRBJ1-1	TRBD1
TGTGCCAGCAGTAGGGTAGCGGGAAGCACAGATACGCAGTATTTT	CASSRVAGSTDTQYF	TRBV6-4	.	TRBJ2-3	TRBD2
TGTGCCAGCAGCTTAGCCCTCCGCCCCCTGGAGGGCTACACCTTC	CASSLALRPLEGYTF	TRBV7-2	.	TRBJ1-2	.
TGTGCCAGCAGCTCGTCTCCGGGACTGTCCTACGAGCAGTACTTC	CASSSSPGLSYEQYF	TRBV7-8	.	TRBJ2-7	.
TGTGCCAGCTCACCAGAGAGCGGGAGGGCCTGGGAGACCCAGTACTTC	CASSPESGRAWETQYF	TRBV18	.	TRBJ2-5	TRBD2
TGTGCCAGCAGTTTATCCCCCCGACTCGCTATTAGCGGGAGGGCTGGCGAGCAGTACTTC	CASSLSPRLAISGRAGEQYF	TRBV27	once	TRBJ2-7	TRBD2
TGTGCCAGCAGCTCGGGACTAGGTCTCCTCGAGCAGTACTTC	CASSSGLGLLEQYF	TRBV5-6	.	TRBJ2-7	TRBD2
TGTGCCAGCAGCCAAGATCAAGGGGGGGCCGGGGAGCTGTTTTTT	CASSQDQGGAGELFF	TRBV4-2	.	TRBJ2-2	.
TGTGCCTGGGGGGAGGGTAGCGGCTTACAAGAGACCCAGTACTTC	CAWGEGSGLQETQYF	TRBV27	.	TRBJ2-5	TRBD2
TGTGCCAGCAGCCTAACAGGGGCCTATGGCTACACCTTC	CASSLTGAYGYTF	TRBV27	.	TRBJ1-2	TRBD1
TGTGCCAGCAGCCCGTTTCTGGGGGAGGCCTACAATGAGCAGTTCTTC	CASSPFLGEAYNEQFF	TRBV5-4	.	TRBJ2-1	.
TGTGCCAGCAGCTACCTACAGGACAGGGGTACCGGGGAGCTGTTTTTT	CASSYLQDRGTGELFF	TRBV7-3	.	TRBJ2-2	TRBD1
TGTGCCAGCAGCAATACCGGGACAGGGTTCTATGGCTACACCTTC	CASSNTGTGFYGYTF	TRBV27	.	TRBJ1-2	TRBD1
TGTGCCAGCAGTTTCTACAGGGGAAATGAAAAACTGTTTTTT	CASSFYRGNEKLFF	TRBV28	once	TRBJ1-4	TRBD1
TGCGCCAGCAGCTCGGACACCGTGAACACTGAAGCTTTCTTT	CASSSDTVNTEAFF	TRBV5-1	.	TRBJ1-1	.
TGCAGCGCGGACAGGGGTCGCCCCTACAATGAGCAGTTCTTC	CSADRGRPYNEQFF	TRBV29-1	.	TRBJ2-1	TRBD1
TGTGCCAGCAGCTCTGATTCCTACGAGCAGTACTTC	CASSSDSYEQYF	TRBV13	.	TRBJ2-7	.
TGTGCCAGCATAAGGACAGCCCAGATGGGGTCTAATTCACCCCTCCACTTT	CASIRTAQMGSNSPLHF	TRBV2	.	TRBJ1-6	.
TGTGCCAGCCGCAAGGGGGCGACCGGGGAGCTGTTTTTT	CASRKGATGELFF	TRBV6-5	medium-sized	TRBJ2-2	TRBD1
TGTGCCAGCAGCTCCCGGACGTGGCAGGGGGCGAGCACCGGGGAGCTGTTTTTT	CASSSRTWQGASTGELFF	TRBV7-9	.	TRBJ2-2	TRBD1
TGTGCCAGTAGTCCTCTCTACACTACCAATGAAAAACTGTTTTTT	CASSPLYTTNEKLFF	TRBV19	.	TRBJ1-4	.
TGTGCCAGCAGTTTAGAACAGATCAATCAGCCCCAGCATTTT	CASSLEQINQPQHF	TRBV28	once	TRBJ1-5	.
TGTGCCAGCAGCCCTGAACGCGGGGGATATTCACCCCTCCACTTT	CASSPERGGYSPLHF	TRBV6-1	.	TRBJ1-6	.
TGTGCCAGCAGCGACGGACTAGCGGATGAGCAGTTCTTC	CASSDGLADEQFF	TRBV9	.	TRBJ2-1	TRBD2
TGTGCCAGCAGTTCAAGAGCGGGAGGTGGCGAGCAGTACTTC	CASSSRAGGGEQYF	TRBV7-6	.	TRBJ2-7	TRBD2
TGTGCCATCAGTCCCGGGACTAGCGAGATCTTCAACTACAATGAGCAGTTCTTC	CAISPGTSEIFNYNEQFF	TRBV10-3	medium-sized	TRBJ2-1	TRBD2
TGTGCCACCTACCCGGGACTAGCGGGAGTACAGTTCTTC	CATYPGLAGVQFF	TRBV10-3	.	TRBJ2-1	TRBD2
TGTGCCAGCAGTTTCTCTTCCTACGAGCAGTACTTC	CASSFSSYEQYF	TRBV28	.	TRBJ2-7	.
TGTGCCAGCAGCCCGTATGTCAGGGACGGGGAGCTGTTTTTT	CASSPYVRDGELFF	TRBV2	.	TRBJ2-2	.
TGTGCCAGCAGTGATCATAATGAGCAGTTCTTC	CASSDHNEQFF	TRBV25-1	.	TRBJ2-1	.
TGTGCCAGAATCCAGGACACTGAAGCTTTCTTT	CARIQDTEAFF	TRBV27	.	TRBJ1-1	.
TGTGCCAGCAGCTTGGACTATCAAGAGACCCAGTACTTC	CASSLDYQETQYF	TRBV5-4	.	TRBJ2-5	.
TGCGCCAGCAGCTTGGAGGAGGGACACACTGAAGCTTTCTTT	CASSLEEGHTEAFF	TRBV5-1	.	TRBJ1-1	.
TGTGCCAGCAGTGCCGTTGGGACATACAACACTGAAGCTTTCTTT	CASSAVGTYNTEAFF	TRBV6-4	.	TRBJ1-1	.
TGTGCCAGCAGCCAAGATCTAAGTGGGACTGCGAGCTCCTACGAGCAGTACTTC	CASSQDLSGTASSYEQYF	TRBV4-2	.	TRBJ2-7	.
TGCAGCGTGATCAGGGGGCCTGAAGCTTTCTTT	CSVIRGPEAFF	TRBV29-1	few	TRBJ1-1	TRBD1
TGTGCCAGCAGCTTAGTCCCTAGTCCCTCCTACGAGCAGTACTTC	CASSLVPSPSYEQYF	TRBV7-9	medium-sized	TRBJ2-7	.
TGTGCCAGCAGTTACAGGGGCGTTCCCCTAGACTATGGCTACACCTTC	CASSYRGVPLDYGYTF	TRBV6-5	.	TRBJ1-2	.